This TCR beta chain was sequenced during a study of shared clonotypes between healthy human individuals (dated by TCRdb to 2019 to 2021). Study-level background: The cohort included a few men and a couple of women between 18 and 49 years of age. For each donor, CD4 naive and CD4 memory were each run on three plates, CD8 naive on two plates, and CD8 memory on one plate. To estimate repertoire size and how much clonotypes are shared between individuals, the study performed deep sequencing of blood TCR repertoires from five healthy adults. To increase sequencing depth and limit assay-specific biases, different laboratories used diverse techniques to prepare libraries and sequence TCR repertoires. Between about 0.8 and 9.5 billion PBMCs per donor were obtained by leukapheresis. Broader findings and caveats from the paper: Larger estimated clonotype richness was generally found for naive subsets than for memory subsets. Based on pairwise subsampling, the degree of clonotype sharing among donors was expected to be affected by sequencing depth. Clonotypes shared by all four sorted-subset donors showed higher generation probabilities than non-shared clonotypes. Sampling was limited to blood, and TCR repertoires in tissue likely differ from TCR repertoires in blood. About 5% of naive CD4, approximately 3.7% of naive CD8, roughly 2.4% of memory CD4, and about 0.4% of memory CD8 clonotypes were shared across several donors. Incomplete sequencing was indicated by rarefaction of sorted-subset datasets, despite the large sequencing depth. Because the study included a small number of donors, the genetic and exposure-history diversity represented was limited.

Using the deep immunoSEQ assay, TCR CDR3 regions were amplified from genomic DNA by multiplex PCR. For each cell subset, the extracted genomic DNA was distributed evenly across all wells of several immunoSEQ 96-well plates, and each plate served as one replicate. For sorted subsets, 200 to 250 ng genomic DNA, equal to some 28,000 T cell genomes, was loaded into each replicate PCR. Purified libraries were quantified with a Qubit 3.0 fluorometer, sized on a Bioanalyzer 2100, and re-quantified with the KAPA Library Quantification kit. Every immunoSEQ 96-well plate was sequenced on a dedicated single-read 150-cycle Illumina NextSeq 550 flow cell. The paper's data handling went like this. The immunoSEQ output contained only junctional sequences without quality scores, so filtering could not match that applied to full-length reads. To assign V/J genes and CDR3, sequences were annotated using PyIR, a Python wrapper for IgBLAST v1.9, with IMGT germline references. Reads were removed for weak V/J assignments (E-value above 1e-6), missing CDR3, stop codons, out-of-frame junctions, or ambiguous translated residues. V3J clonotypes were defined by identical inferred V gene, J gene, and CDR3 amino acid sequence. Percentage overlap between repertoires was calculated by dividing the number of shared unique clonotypes by the size of the smaller repertoire. Three approaches were used to assess repertoire richness: RTK rarefaction, the Chao1 estimator, and Recon v2.1 estimates of unobserved clonotypes. Generation probabilities for all TCRbeta clonotypes obtained by the gDNA method from a handful of donors were computed using OLGA. Entries here come from immuneACCESS through TCRdb and include only in-frame sequences with V and J called. Some clones fail to appear in such tables; in the studies checked, an unresolved V gene covers under half of the shortfall, and the cause of the remainder is unknown. The V and J calls and clone size are taken from that table; D and trimming were inferred from the DNA. The sample table holds some 650,000 clones, of which more than 95% were seen once. The top ten clones comprise roughly 0.05% of the sample.

About this clone itself: The antigen it binds to is not known. Per-nucleotide qualities are absent, and no much larger clonotype sits a single base away.

The donors were healthy, HIV-negative adults who had no recently reported acute infections or vaccinations. Every donor was a Caucasian adult living in Nashville, Tennessee, USA. Magnetic negative selection was used to enrich CD4+ T cells, after which naive cells were positively selected on CD45RA and the negative fraction became the memory subset. Blood was collected by leukapheresis, and PBMCs were isolated by Ficoll-Histopaque density gradient centrifugation and then cryopreserved in liquid nitrogen vapor phase. Analytical flow cytometry was used to check the purity and quantity of every magnetically sorted T cell population. Genomic DNA was isolated from each sorted fraction and quantified by UV absorbance on a Nanodrop 2000c. CDR1 is given as SGHRS and CDR2 as YFSETQ, both from the germline V gene. The V and J ends are trimmed by 0 bases and 1 base, leaving 11 bases between them. The CDR3 holds 15 amino acids from the cysteine to the phenylalanine. CDR3 DNA is the only sequence kept; it has 45 bases, read in frame from the first base.

The receptor's source is a woman aged 30 to 39 in good health. The chain uses TRBV5-1 and TRBJ2-7, with a weak D call of TRBD2 (5 bases match). Sequences were obtained from naive CD4+ T cells sorted from blood. This specimen's cell subset or site label, per the study, means: CD45RA+ positively selected. Read as DNA, the sequence is TGCGCCAGCAGCTTGGAGGGAGCTGGATCCTACGAGCAGTACTTC. This codes for CASSLEGAGSYEQYF.